Following are 27 T cell receptor beta chains from one sample sequenced in a study of shared clonotypes between healthy human individuals (dated by TCRdb to 2018 to 2020). Library preparation employed the immunoSEQ multiplex PCR assay. In its TCRdb copy, this immuneACCESS table keeps in-frame sequences only and misses some clones. Where compared with another copy, unresolved V genes explain less than half of these, and the others have no known cause. The sample profile shows some 2,000,000 clones; 95% of them were found once. The ten largest make up roughly 0.13% of the sample. Sequencing was performed on naive CD4+ T cells sorted from blood. The sample's cell subset or site label, in plain terms: CD45RA+ positively selected. The receptors were gathered from a man aged 18 to 29 in good health.

Turning to this clone: Other nucleotide sequences from this sample produce the same CDR3. The chain uses TRBV30 and TRBJ1-1; weak D call: TRBD1 (5 bases). V gave up 2 bases and J gave up 5 bases, with 9 bases separating them. The CDR3 extends over 12 amino acids. The germline gives CDR1 GTSNPN, CDR2 SVGIG (reference sequence). CDR3 sequence reads: CAWSTGVTEAFF. For the CDR3, the DNA is TGTGCCTGGAGTACGGGGGTGACTGAAGCTTTCTTT. Based on the CDR3 plus reference TRBV30 and TRBJ1-1, the full variable domain is SQTIHQWPATLVQPVGSPLSLECTVEGTSNPNLYWYRQAAGRGLQLLFYSVGIGQISSEVPQNLSASRPQDRQFILSSKKLLLSDSGFYLCAWSTGVTEAFFGQGTRLTVV.

This sequence joins TRBV19 and TRBJ1-1; 7 bases agree with TRBD1. Germline V gives CDR1 LNHDA, CDR2 SQIVND (reference sequence). V shed 6 bases, J shed 1 base, and the junction held 8 bases outside the gene matches. This CDR3 region has 15 residues. CDR3 loop: CASRWDSGGNTEAFF. The CDR3 DNA reads TGTGCCAGTAGGTGGGACTCAGGGGGGAACACTGAAGCTTTCTTT.

The chain is built from TRBV7-2 and TRBJ2-1; maybe TRBD2 (7 bases). CDR3 length: 17 amino acids. The V end was cut by 5 bases, the J end by 5 bases, with 22 bases between. Germline CDR1 reads SGHTA; CDR2 reads FQGNSA. CDR3 protein: CASSPQGRGSGDNEQFF. CDR3 in DNA: TGTGCCAGCAGCCCCCAGGGGCGGGGGAGTGGGGACAATGAGCAGTTCTTC.

This clone showed up just once. The identical CDR3 is also encoded by other nucleotide sequences in the sample. The chain couples TRBV5-1 to TRBJ2-3; possibly TRBD1 for D (5 bases). CDR1 is SGHRS, CDR2 YFSETQ, per germline. The CDR3 spans 14 residues. The ends were cut back, 0 bases at V and 2 bases at J, with 7 bases in the middle. CDR3 sequence: CASSLGRATDTQYF. The CDR3 region has the DNA TGCGCCAGCAGCTTGGGCAGGGCCACAGATACGCAGTATTTT.

The chain joins TRBV7-2 to TRBJ1-6; 8 bases match TRBD1. Germline values: CDR1 SGHTA, CDR2 FQGNSA. There are 16 residues in the CDR3. Unmatched junction bases numbered 6, after V lost 2 bases and J lost 6 bases. This CDR3 reads CASSLQGAGGNSPLHF. CDR3 coding DNA: TGTGCCAGCAGCTTACAGGGGGCAGGGGGTAATTCACCCCTCCACTTT. The entire variable domain, with the rest obtained from reference TRBV7-2 and TRBJ1-6, is as follows: GAGVSQSPSNKVTEKGKDVELRCDPISGHTALYWYRQSLGQGLEFLIYFQGNSAPDKSGLPSDRFSAERTGGSVSTLTIQRTQQEDSAVYLCASSLQGAGGNSPLHFGNGTRLTVT.

The V and J genes are TRBV9 and TRBJ2-7, with TRBD1 identical over 10 bases. Germline V CDR1 and CDR2: SGDLS, YYNGEE. The CDR3 contains 15 residues. V shed 3 bases, J shed 3 bases, and the junction held 6 bases outside the gene matches. CDR3 loop: CASSGGTGAIYEQYF. CDR3 nucleotides: TGTGCCAGCAGCGGGGGGACAGGGGCGATCTACGAGCAGTACTTC.

This clone was counted once. The sample carries other DNA sequences with the same CDR3. The rearrangement links TRBV27 to TRBJ1-1; TRBD1 agrees at 7 bases. This CDR3 is 15 amino acids long. Germline V gene sequence: CDR1 MNHEY, CDR2 SMNVEV (reference sequence). Germline trimming cut 0 bases from V and 0 bases from J; bases unmatched to any gene: 1. The CDR3 sequence: CASSLSGQVNTEAFF. The CDR3 DNA reads TGTGCCAGCAGTTTATCCGGACAGGTGAACACTGAAGCTTTCTTT.

This clone was detected only once. The CDR3 here is CATSRVAGGSSYNSPLHF. The CDR3 DNA reads as TGTGCCACCAGCAGAGTGGCAGGGGGAAGCTCCTATAATTCACCCCTCCACTTT. The chain carries TRBV15 and TRBJ1-6; TRBD1 agrees at 7 bases. From germline, CDR1 is LNHNV and CDR2 YYDKDF (reference sequence). After removal of 1 base from V and 0 bases from J, the junction contained 6 bases not matched to a gene. The CDR3 totals 18 residues.

V usage is TRBV28 and J usage is TRBJ2-4; a possible D gene is TRBD2 (5 bases). Germline V gene data show CDR1 as MDHEN and CDR2 as SYDVKM. Deletions cut 5 bases from V and 7 bases from J, with 18 bases between. The CDR3 extends over 15 amino acids. CDR3 coding DNA: TGTGCCAGCAGTCCGTTGGGAGAAAAGAGGAACATTCAGTACTTC. Protein product: CASSPLGEKRNIQYF.

The chain uses TRBV7-6 and TRBJ2-7, with D unresolved. V was clipped by 6 bases and J by 1 base, with 13 bases between them. The CDR3 is 14 amino acids. Germline assignment: CDR1 SGHVS and CDR2 FNYEAQ. The DNA for the CDR3 is TGTGCCAGCAGTTTTCCGGAGCCTTCCTACGAGCAGTACTTC. Protein product: CASSFPEPSYEQYF.

This chain connects TRBV9 to TRBJ1-6; TRBD1 matches at 8 bases. CDR1 SGDLS and CDR2 YYNGEE come from the germline V gene. The CDR3 contains 14 residues. V gave up 4 bases and J gave up 6 bases; unmatched junction bases: 3. CDR3 loop: CASSTTGVNSPLHF. As DNA, the CDR3 is TGTGCCAGCAGCACGACAGGGGTTAATTCACCCCTCCACTTT.

This clone has only one observation. The chain uses TRBV18 and TRBJ2-3, with D unresolved. The V gene lost 3 bases and the J gene lost 6 bases, with 10 bases spanning the gap. Per germline, CDR1 KGHSH and CDR2 LQKENI. The CDR3 consists of 13 residues. The CDR3 sequence is CASSPKEGDTQYF. The CDR3 DNA is TGTGCCAGCTCACCGAAGGAAGGGGATACGCAGTATTTT.

The chain has TRBV10-3 and TRBJ2-2; unclear D gene. Germline CDR1 reads ENHRY; CDR2 reads SYGVKD. Between the trimmed V and J ends, which lost 3 bases and 3 bases, there was a span of 11 bases. This CDR3 spans 15 amino acids. The CDR3 DNA reads as TGTGCCATCAGTGAATGGGTCCGGGACACCGGGGAGCTGTTTTTT. Protein: CAISEWVRDTGELFF.

This clone was observed a single time. The chain joins TRBV6-1 to TRBJ1-2; weak D call: TRBD1 (5 bases). Trimming shortened V by 1 base and J by 3 bases, and 12 bases separated the two germline ends. The CDR3 consists of 15 residues. From germline, CDR1 is MNHNS and CDR2 SASEGT. The CDR3 here is CASSEVGLPHYGYTF. CDR3 in DNA: TGTGCCAGCAGTGAAGTGGGACTGCCTCACTATGGCTACACCTTC.

The V gene is TRBV5-6, the J gene TRBJ2-5; D ambiguous. This CDR3 spans 16 amino acids. Germline V CDR1 and CDR2: SGHDT, YYEEEE. Between the trimmed V and J ends, which lost 0 bases and 1 base, there was a span of 13 bases. In nucleotides, the CDR3 is TGTGCCAGCAGCTTGGGGCAGGCAGGCTTCCAAGAGACCCAGTACTTC. Its protein is CASSLGQAGFQETQYF. The full variable domain, in which reference TRBV5-6 and TRBJ2-5 provide the parts outside the CDR3, is DAGVTQSPTHLIKTRGQQVTLRCSPKSGHDTVSWYQQALGQGPQFIFQYYEEEERQRGNFPDRFSGHQFPNYSSELNVNALLLGDSALYLCASSLGQAGFQETQYFGPGTRLLVL.

The chain links TRBV29-1 to TRBJ2-1, with 9 bases fitting TRBD2. Looked up from germline, CDR1 is SQVTM and CDR2 is ANQGSEA. With 6 bases clipped from V and 2 bases from J, the junction kept 5 bases outside the gene matches. The CDR3 spans 14 residues. The CDR3 DNA is TGCAGCGTCTATAGCGGGGGAACCTACAATGAGCAGTTCTTC. Amino acid sequence: CSVYSGGTYNEQFF.

V gene TRBV6-1 combines with J gene TRBJ2-3; D uncertain. Germline V gives CDR1 MNHNS, CDR2 SASEGT. V shed 0 bases and J shed 6 bases, with 4 bases lying between them. CDR3 size: 12 residues. The CDR3: CASSEARDTQYF. The DNA of the CDR3 is TGTGCCAGCAGTGAAGCTAGGGATACGCAGTATTTT.

V gene TRBV27 combines with J gene TRBJ2-1; TRBD2 might be the D (6 bases). The CDR3 covers 15 residues. The germline V gene has CDR1 MNHEY and CDR2 SMNVEV (reference sequence). Between the trimmed V and J ends, which lost 2 bases and 7 bases, there was a span of 15 bases. CDR3 loop: CASSLEGTSGNEQFF. The DNA of the CDR3 is TGTGCCAGCAGTTTAGAAGGGACTTCCGGAAATGAGCAGTTCTTC.

Points on this clone: The same CDR3 can be traced to other DNA sequences in this sample. The rearrangement links TRBV5-4 to TRBJ1-2; D is ambiguous. From germline, CDR1 is SGHNT and CDR2 YYREEE (reference sequence). CDR3 size: 12 residues. The V gene lost 0 bases and the J gene lost 7 bases, with 7 bases spanning the gap. CDR3 nucleotide sequence: TGTGCCAGCAGCTTGGATGTGGGTGGCTACACCTTC. This gives the protein CASSLDVGGYTF.

CDR3 coding DNA: TGTGCCAGTAGTATTATGGGGTCGCCGATAGGGTCCTACGAGCAGTACTTC. Amino acids: CASSIMGSPIGSYEQYF. This chain uses TRBV19 with TRBJ2-7, with unresolved D. In germline, CDR1 is LNHDA, CDR2 SQIVND (reference sequence). The CDR3 sequence is 17 residues long. V shed 3 bases and J shed 1 base, with 19 bases lying between them.

In its sample, this clone was seen once. This rearrangement joins TRBV5-5 to TRBJ1-5; D gene uncertain. CDR3 size: 13 residues. V lost 4 bases to trimming and J lost 10 bases, with 15 bases between them. Germline V gene sequence: CDR1 SGHKS, CDR2 YYEKEE (reference sequence). The CDR3 coding sequence is TGTGCCAGCAGCACCGAGCCTCGGGGACCCCAGCATTTT. It codes for CASSTEPRGPQHF.

The chain is built from TRBV5-1 and TRBJ2-7, with unresolved D. Trimming left V 4 bases short and J 3 bases short, with 11 bases between. This CDR3 has 13 residues. The germline V gene has CDR1 SGHRS and CDR2 YFSETQ. This CDR3 reads CASSPGGLYEQYF. The DNA for the CDR3 is TGCGCCAGCAGCCCCGGTGGCCTCTACGAGCAGTACTTC.

The CDR3 DNA reads as TGTGCCAGCGCTTCAAAGCGGACTAGCACAGATACGCAGTATTTT. This gives the protein CASASKRTSTDTQYF. The chain uses TRBV6-1 and TRBJ2-3, with D possibly matching TRBD2 (5 bases). The V and J ends lost 8 bases and 0 bases respectively, with 15 bases between them. The CDR3 contains 15 residues. Germline values: CDR1 MNHNS, CDR2 SASEGT.

This chain joins TRBV6-1 and TRBJ2-2; D may be TRBD1 (5 bases). Germline V CDR1 and CDR2: MNHNS, SASEGT. Trimming removed 3 bases from V and 2 bases from J, with 13 bases in between. The CDR3 contains 16 residues. The CDR3 protein is CASSDQGSLNTGELFF. In DNA, the CDR3 is TGTGCCAGCAGTGACCAGGGTTCTCTTAACACCGGGGAGCTGTTTTTT.

The chain carries TRBV6-6 and TRBJ1-5; 9 bases line up with TRBD1. The CDR3 has 14 residues. Germline V gene lookup returns CDR1 MNHNY and CDR2 SVGAGI (reference sequence). V shed 7 bases, J shed 1 base, and the junction held 2 bases outside the gene matches. Here the CDR3 reads CASKGTGSNQPQHF. CDR3 in DNA: TGTGCCAGCAAGGGGACAGGGAGCAATCAGCCCCAGCATTTT.

The chain links TRBV5-1 to TRBJ2-1; 12 bases map to TRBD1. The CDR3 has 15 residues. CDR1 and CDR2 from the germline V gene are SGHRS and YFSETQ. V trimming: 3 bases; J trimming: 13 bases; junction bases outside the gene matches: 11. CDR3 amino acids: CASSSGTGGNSEQFF. CDR3 DNA sequence: TGCGCCAGCAGCTCCGGGACAGGGGGCAATTCCGAACAGTTCTTC.

Concerning this clone itself: The sample contains more than one DNA sequence encoding this CDR3. The chain recombines TRBV5-1 with TRBJ2-5, with a possible D match to TRBD1 (5 bases). This CDR3 comprises 14 residues. In germline, CDR1 is SGHRS, CDR2 YFSETQ. The germline V and J ends were trimmed by 0 bases and 5 bases, with 11 bases remaining between them. CDR3: CASSLDSRGETQYF. CDR3 nucleotides: TGCGCCAGCAGCTTGGACTCTAGGGGTGAGACCCAGTACTTC. Together with reference TRBV5-1 and TRBJ2-5, the CDR3 gives the full variable domain: KAGVTQTPRYLIKTRGQQVTLSCSPISGHRSVSWYQQTPGQGLQFLFEYFSETQRNKGNFPGRFSGRQFSNSRSEMNVSTLELGDSALYLCASSLDSRGETQYFGPGTRLLVL.